Here is one T cell receptor (beta chain) with its context. Its matching antigen is unknown. Mismatch with germline at one junction end may stem from a read error. With listed TCR primers and previously described methods, bulk TCR libraries were prepared. TCRdb re-called the PCR reads with MiXCR, one entry per CDR3 protein. The sample lists about 630,000 distinct CDR3 sequences; roughly 25% were seen once. Libraries from naive CD8 cells were generated from around 18,000 to 910,000 sorted cells (with 10%, 30% or 50% RNA). The authors sorted naive CD8 T cells as CD8+CD4-CCR7+CD45RA+. The sample originates from a study of molecular identifiers for immune sequencing clone quantification. Study results and limitations: Clones above 20 RNA copies held over 97% of effector molecules, under 1% in naive cells.

The CDR3 has 15 amino acids. Germline V gene data show CDR1 as SGHDN and CDR2 as FVKESK. The chain carries TRBV14 and TRBJ1-4, with TRBD1 identical over 7 bases. The sequence was collected from a human donor in good health. Some libraries in this study had Jurkat cell RNA spiked in. Sequences were obtained from naive CD8+ T cells from blood, with Jurkat cell RNA spiked in. Noted subset: FACS-sorted CD8+CD4-CCR7+CD45RA+ naive T cells. The CDR3 spells CAGSQRDRYNEKLFF. In DNA form, the CDR3 reads TGTGCCGGCAGCCAGAGGGACAGATATAATGAAAAACTGTTTTTT.